These 10 T cell receptor beta chains were all obtained from the same sample, sequenced in a study of OX40 agonist ivuxolimab in advanced cancers. Data came from immunoSEQ multiplex PCR; TCRdb stores just in-frame clones and leaves some out. There are tens of thousands of clones in the sample; roughly nine tenths occur only once, and 25% to 30% lies in the top ten. Sample: CD4+ or CD8+ T cells sorted from blood, taken in a trial of the OX40 agonist ivuxolimab. The receptors here all came from an adult with an advanced solid tumor such as melanoma, head and neck, liver or kidney cancer.

The J gene is TRBJ2-1, the V gene TRBV5-4; 9 bases match TRBD1. V was clipped by 3 bases and J by 6 bases; unmatched bases: 7. CDR3 size: 15 residues. Germline CDR1 SGHNT, CDR2 YYREEE (reference sequence). The CDR3 DNA reads as TGTGCCAGCAGCTCCGGGACAGGGAGTGTCAATGAGCAGTTCTTC. Translated, it gives CASSSGTGSVNEQFF.

The chain carries TRBV30 and TRBJ2-2; perhaps TRBD1 as D (5 bases). V lost 1 base to trimming and J lost 0 bases, with 9 bases between them. The CDR3 loop spans 15 amino acids. Germline V gives CDR1 GTSNPN, CDR2 SVGIG (reference sequence). As DNA, the CDR3 is TGTGCCTGGAGTGGGACACTTGCGAACACCGGGGAGCTGTTTTTT. Its protein is CAWSGTLANTGELFF.

This chain uses TRBV4-1 with TRBJ2-7; D might be TRBD2 (6 bases). The V and J ends lost 0 bases and 4 bases respectively, with 10 bases between them. Germline lookup yields CDR1 MGHRA and CDR2 YSYEKL. This CDR3 spans 14 amino acids. As DNA, the CDR3 is TGCGCCAGCAGCCAAGATCCGGGGGTGTACGAGCAGTACTTC. Its protein is CASSQDPGVYEQYF.

Comment on this clone: Other DNA sequences from this sample encode an identical CDR3 as well. The chain uses TRBV5-1 and TRBJ2-2, with TRBD2 matching over 7 bases. Germline CDR1 is SGHRS and CDR2 is YFSETQ. This CDR3 region has 15 residues. Trimming cost V 1 base and J 6 bases; bases outside gene matches: 6. CDR3 DNA sequence: TGCGCCAGCAGCTTGAATCTGGCGGGAGCCGGGGAGCTGTTTTTT. Protein product: CASSLNLAGAGELFF.

The chain employs TRBV9 and TRBJ1-2; a weak D match, TRBD1 (5 bases). The CDR3 spans 18 residues. Between the trimmed V and J ends, which lost 1 base and 0 bases, there was a span of 19 bases. The V gene's germline CDR1 is SGDLS and CDR2 YYNGEE. In DNA, the CDR3 is TGTGCCAGCAGCGTAACCGACAGCCCCAGGCCCCCTAACTATGGCTACACCTTC. It specifies CASSVTDSPRPPNYGYTF.

The rearrangement joins TRBV6-1 to TRBJ2-7; D is uncertain. Trimming removed 6 bases at V and 3 bases at J, with 6 bases between. The CDR3 spans 11 residues. CDR1 and CDR2 (germline): MNHNS, SASEGT. CDR3 coding DNA: TGTGCCAGCAGGGTCAGCTACGAGCAGTACTTC. This gives the protein CASRVSYEQYF.

This chain links TRBV30 with TRBJ1-1; D is perhaps TRBD1 (6 bases). V shed 0 bases and J shed 6 bases, with 17 bases lying between them. The germline V gene has CDR1 GTSNPN and CDR2 SVGIG (reference sequence). The CDR3 is 15 amino acids. In nucleotides, the CDR3 is TGTGCCTGGAGTGTAATGGGCAGGGGTGAGGCTGAAGCTTTCTTT. This gives the protein CAWSVMGRGEAEAFF.

The chain has TRBV19 and TRBJ1-1, with a tentative D call TRBD1 (6 bases). The CDR3 consists of 13 residues. From germline, CDR1 is LNHDA and CDR2 SQIVND (reference sequence). V was cut by 1 base and J by 5 bases, with 8 bases left in between. CDR3 coding DNA: TGTGCCAGTAGTATAGGGAGGGGGACTGAAGCTTTCTTT. Translated, it gives CASSIGRGTEAFF.

V gene TRBV27 combines with J gene TRBJ2-7, with 13 nucleotides matching TRBD2. This CDR3 comprises 15 residues. Trimming cost V 5 bases and J 5 bases; bases outside gene matches: 6. CDR1 and CDR2 from the germline V gene are MNHEY and SMNVEV (reference sequence). CDR3 DNA: TGTGCCAGCAGTGAACTAGCGGGAGGGCCCCACGAGCAGTACTTC. The encoded protein is CASSELAGGPHEQYF.

The rearrangement joins TRBV11-2 to TRBJ2-3, with TRBD1 identical over 7 bases. Per germline, CDR1 SGHAT and CDR2 FQNNGV. The CDR3 totals 17 residues. The ends lost 5 bases at V and 0 bases at J; junction bases unmatched: 11. This chain's CDR3 is CASSEKDRRPSTDTQYF. The CDR3 DNA sequence: TGTGCCAGCAGCGAGAAGGACAGGAGACCTAGCACAGATACGCAGTATTTT.